This T cell receptor beta chain stems from a study of post-analysis software for immune sequencing data. Study observations and caveats: The study found TRBV5-6, TRBV5-1 and TRBV20-1 among a few TRBV segments more frequent in patients than controls.

A word on this clonotype: Antigen: not known.

Included in the TCR beta cDNA libraries were unique molecular identifiers. TCRdb fed the PCR reads into MiXCR, producing one record per CDR3 protein. The repertoire holds 740,000 or so distinct CDR3 sequences, with 53% as singletons. Germline assignment: CDR1 DFQATT and CDR2 SNEGSKA (reference sequence). V lost 6 bases to trimming and J lost 5 bases, with 16 bases between them. The CDR3 has 13 amino acids. The sequence derives from a girl between 10 and 17 years old with multiple sclerosis. The sequenced sample consisted of blood. V is TRBV20-1 and J is TRBJ1-2, with D perhaps matching TRBD1 (6 bases). Here the CDR3 DNA reads TGCAGTGCCAGGGACACCCGGGAGTATGGCTACACCTTC. This translates into CSARDTREYGYTF.